The source of this T cell receptor (beta chain) is a study of blood T cell repertoires in COVID-19. Only in-frame clones appear in the TCRdb table, and some are missing; sequencing was by immunoSEQ multiplex PCR. Here the sample spans roughly 500,000 clones, around nine tenths being singletons. CDR3 length: 14 amino acids. Germline CDR1 MGHDK, CDR2 SYGVNS. V was pared by 2 bases and J by 0 bases, with 5 bases between. This clonotype originated in a middle-aged woman who had recovered from COVID-19. The chain uses TRBV25-1 and TRBJ1-3; D not certain. The sample consisted of PBMCs or T cells enriched from blood (not recorded which). This CDR3 is CASSERSSGNTIYF. The CDR3 bases are TGTGCCAGCAGTGAACGGAGCTCTGGAAACACCATATATTTT.